A selection of T cell receptor beta chains follows, all from one sample in a study of shared clonotypes between healthy human individuals. The data were produced by immunoSEQ multiplex PCR, yet TCRdb's version contains in-frame clones alone and is incomplete. This sample has 2 million to 2.5 million clones; more than 85% occur once, and the top ten carry around 0.37%. The sequenced sample was naive CD4+ T cells from PBMCs. These receptors came from a young man in good health. Some clones in this sample may be carry-over from other donors' samples. Both conserved end residues are part of each CDR3. The D gene is left open where the match is weak. Clone sizes are given selectively: once, few, many, or a class where the clone is expanded.

J gene	D gene	clone size	V gene	CDR3 DNA	CDR3 protein
TRBJ2-1	TRBD1	once	TRBV23-1	TGCGCCAGCAGCCGACAGGGACCCTACAATGAGCAGTTCTTC	CASSRQGPYNEQFF
TRBJ2-5	TRBD1	NA	TRBV2	TGTGCCAGCAACCGGGACAGACAAGAGACCCAGTACTTC	CASNRDRQETQYF
TRBJ2-3	TRBD2	NA	TRBV10-2	TGCGCCAGCAGCCCGGGACTAGCTCCAGATACGCAGTATTTT	CASSPGLAPDTQYF
TRBJ2-5	NA	NA	TRBV30	TGTGCCTGGAGTGGTCGGGTCGGAGAGACCCAGTACTTC	CAWSGRVGETQYF
TRBJ1-1	TRBD1	NA	TRBV6-6	TGTGCCAGCACCCGACAGGGGATGAACACTGAAGCTTTCTTT	CASTRQGMNTEAFF
TRBJ1-1	NA	NA	TRBV2	TGTGCCAGCAATCAAAGGGGTACTGAAGCTTTCTTT	CASNQRGTEAFF
TRBJ2-5	NA	NA	TRBV6-5	TGTGCCAGCAGGCCGGGTCGGAGGGAGACCCAGTACTTC	CASRPGRRETQYF
TRBJ1-6	TRBD1	NA	TRBV30	TGTGCCTGGACTGGACAGGGGGCTTATTCACCCCTCCACTTT	CAWTGQGAYSPLHF
TRBJ1-1	NA	NA	TRBV29-1	TGCATGGGAACAATGTTAGGGTTTCGGATCACTGAAGCTTTCTTT	CMGTMLGFRITEAFF
TRBJ2-7	NA	NA	TRBV28	TGTGCCAGCAGTTCGGGGTCCGGCTACGAGCAGTACTTC	CASSSGSGYEQYF
TRBJ2-1	NA	NA	TRBV7-3	TGTGCCAGCAGCCGGACACAGGGAAATCAGTTCTTC	CASSRTQGNQFF
TRBJ2-5	TRBD2	once	TRBV11-3	TGTGCCAGCAGCCGCGGGCAGGCGGGGGGAGAGACCCAGTACTTC	CASSRGQAGGETQYF
TRBJ2-3	NA	NA	TRBV5-1	TGCGCCAGCAGTGGGGGAGACTTTACAGATACGCAGTATTTT	CASSGGDFTDTQYF
TRBJ2-1	NA	NA	TRBV20-1	TGCAGTGCTACCGGGCCCGGGAGGCAGTTCTTC	CSATGPGRQFF
TRBJ2-5	NA	NA	TRBV19	TGTGCCAGTAGTATATCTAGCGTACAAGAGACCCAGTACTTC	CASSISSVQETQYF
TRBJ2-2	NA	NA	TRBV5-1	TGCGCCAGCAGCTTGAGCGTGTTAGGCGGGGAGCTGTTTTTT	CASSLSVLGGELFF
TRBJ1-3	NA	NA	TRBV10-3	TGTGCCGGGGGGGCGATTCACCTCGGAAACACCATATATTTT	CAGGAIHLGNTIYF
TRBJ1-2	TRBD1	NA	TRBV2	TGTGCCAGCAGTTCACTCGAGACAGGGAGCCATGGCTACACCTTC	CASSSLETGSHGYTF
TRBJ2-2	TRBD2	NA	TRBV9	TGTGCCAGCAGCGTATATGCTAGCGGGACGTCAGGCGGGGAGCTGTTTTTT	CASSVYASGTSGGELFF
TRBJ2-1	NA	NA	TRBV9	TGTGCCAGCAGCCCAGGGTCCCCCTCCTACAATGAGCAGTTCTTC	CASSPGSPSYNEQFF
TRBJ1-5	NA	once	TRBV5-6	TGTGCCAGCAGCTCGTCCCTCCCGTATAGCAATCAGCCCCAGCATTTT	CASSSSLPYSNQPQHF
TRBJ2-3	NA	NA	TRBV27	TGTGCCAGCAGCGACCTAGGACTTAGCACAGATACGCAGTATTTT	CASSDLGLSTDTQYF